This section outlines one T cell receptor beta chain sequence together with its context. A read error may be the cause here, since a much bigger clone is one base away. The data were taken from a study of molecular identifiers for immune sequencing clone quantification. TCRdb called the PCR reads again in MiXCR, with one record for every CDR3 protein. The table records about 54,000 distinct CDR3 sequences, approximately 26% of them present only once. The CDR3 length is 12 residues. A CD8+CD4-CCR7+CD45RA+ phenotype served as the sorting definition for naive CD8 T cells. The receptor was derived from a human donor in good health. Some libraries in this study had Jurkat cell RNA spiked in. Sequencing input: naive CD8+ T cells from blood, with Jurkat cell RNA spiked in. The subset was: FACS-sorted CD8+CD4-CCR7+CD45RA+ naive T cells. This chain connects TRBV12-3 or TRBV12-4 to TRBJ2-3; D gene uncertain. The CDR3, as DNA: TGTGCCAGCAGTTTTTACGGAGATACGCGGTATTTT. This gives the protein CASSFYGDTRYF.